This T cell receptor (beta chain) came from a study of graft-versus-host responses after intestinal transplantation. The assay was immunoSEQ multiplex PCR, and TCRdb's table has in-frame clones only and misses some. Here the sample spans 20,000 to 30,000 clones, less than 85% being singletons. Note on this clone: Compared with germline, one end of the junction differs, possibly owing to a read error.

The clonotype comes from a human patient who received an intestinal transplant, so some T cells may come from the graft donor. This sample comprised PBMCs, obtained roughly 29 days after intestinal transplant.

Written as DNA, the CDR3 is TGTGTCAGCAACCGCTACGAGCAGTACTTC. Residues: CVSNRYEQYF. This chain links TRBV6-1 with TRBJ2-5; D is ambiguous. The better agreement between TRBJ2-7 and the DNA end casts doubt on the J call. Germline CDR1 is MNHNS and CDR2 is SASEGT. This CDR3 contains 10 residues.